A selection of T cell receptor beta chains follows, all from one sample in a study of blood T cells in healthy people across ages. MiXCR, run by TCRdb on the 5' RACE reads, gives a single entry per CDR3 protein. The data show 550,000 to 600,000 distinct CDR3 sequences, approximately 27% seen once. The sample taken for sequencing was blood. Every receptor here comes from a woman in her 70s in good health. Both conserved end residues are part of each CDR3. Fields, in order: J gene, V gene, clone size, D gene, CDR3 protein, CDR3 DNA. D genes are given only for firm matches. Not every row has a clone size; where given, it reads once, few, many or a size class.

TRBJ2-1	TRBV7-9	-	TRBD2	CASSSQRGAYNEQFF	TGTGCCAGCAGCTCCCAGCGGGGGGCCTACAATGAGCAGTTCTTC
TRBJ1-2	TRBV11-1	-	-	CASSFSREYGYTF	TGTGCCAGCAGCTTTTCCAGGGAGTATGGCTACACCTTC
TRBJ1-1	TRBV18	-	-	CASSPPSTPWAFF	TGTGCCAGCTCACCACCCAGTACACCTTGGGCTTTCTTT
TRBJ2-7	TRBV7-2	-	TRBD2	CASSSQREGVYEQYF	TGTGCCAGCAGCTCCCAGCGGGAGGGGGTCTACGAGCAGTACTTC
TRBJ2-7	TRBV20-1	-	-	CSARPPEGEQYF	TGCAGTGCTAGACCCCCGGAGGGGGAGCAGTACTTC
TRBJ1-1	TRBV7-3	-	-	CASSLRDGDTEAFF	TGTGCCAGCAGCTTGCGTGACGGGGACACTGAAGCTTTCTTT
TRBJ2-1	TRBV29-1	-	-	CSVAPGSRSYNEQFF	TGCAGCGTTGCCCCCGGGAGCCGCTCCTACAATGAGCAGTTCTTC
TRBJ2-7	TRBV7-2	few	-	CASTLMGEQYF	TGTGCCAGCACCCTAATGGGCGAGCAGTACTTC
TRBJ2-5	TRBV20-1	few	TRBD2	CSARDSSGGLETQYF	TGCAGTGCTAGAGATAGTAGCGGGGGGTTGGAGACCCAGTACTTC
TRBJ2-1	TRBV7-9	-	-	CASSLRVDEQFF	TGTGCCAGCAGCTTGCGGGTTGATGAGCAGTTCTTC
TRBJ2-2	TRBV7-2	-	TRBD1	CASSLWVGTEKTGELFF	TGTGCCAGCAGCTTATGGGTCGGGACAGAAAAGACCGGGGAGCTGTTTTTT
TRBJ1-2	TRBV29-1	-	-	CSVMRAQNYGYTF	TGCAGCGTTATGAGGGCGCAGAACTATGGCTACACCTTC
TRBJ1-2	TRBV18	few	-	CASSGTEGGYTF	TGTGCCAGCTCTGGTACTGAGGGTGGCTACACCTTC
TRBJ1-2	TRBV6-5	-	-	CASLSRKGNYGYTF	TGTGCCAGCCTTTCGAGGAAGGGTAACTATGGCTACACCTTC
TRBJ1-2	TRBV6-1	-	TRBD1	CASSTTGGGDGYTF	TGTGCCAGCAGTACGACAGGGGGCGGAGATGGCTACACCTTC
TRBJ1-2	TRBV6-5	many	-	CASSPGADYGYTF	TGTGCCAGCAGTCCGGGGGCGGACTATGGCTACACCTTC
TRBJ1-5	TRBV29-1	-	-	CSVGETRGDQPQHF	TGCAGCGTTGGTGAGACGAGGGGGGATCAGCCCCAGCATTTT
TRBJ2-1	TRBV2	few	-	CASVVEPYNEQFF	TGTGCCAGTGTTGTGGAACCCTACAATGAGCAGTTCTTC
TRBJ2-5	TRBV7-9	few	TRBD1	CASSLTTGGETQYF	TGTGCCAGCAGCTTAACAACAGGGGGAGAGACCCAGTACTTC
TRBJ1-1	TRBV5-1	-	-	CASSLGFRDTMNTEAFF	TGCGCCAGCAGCTTAGGGTTCCGGGATACAATGAACACTGAAGCTTTCTTT
TRBJ1-5	TRBV6-1	few	-	CASSDRSSNQPQHF	TGTGCCAGCAGTGATCGGAGCAGCAATCAGCCCCAGCATTTT
TRBJ2-7	TRBV5-1	-	-	CASSFSSGRQYF	TGCGCCAGCAGCTTTAGCTCCGGCCGGCAGTACTTC
TRBJ1-2	TRBV6-5	-	-	CASNPGRHYGYTF	TGTGCCAGCAACCCGGGGCGGCACTATGGCTACACCTTC
TRBJ2-3	TRBV5-4	-	-	CASSNQGTEDTQYF	TGTGCCAGCAGCAACCAGGGGACCGAAGATACGCAGTATTTT
TRBJ1-6	TRBV6-1	-	-	CASSEEGSVSPLHF	TGTGCCAGCAGTGAGGAGGGTTCGGTTTCACCCCTCCACTTT
TRBJ2-4	TRBV6-2/TRBV6-3	-	-	CASSSGLGVHIQYF	-
TRBJ1-1	TRBV20-1	few	TRBD1	CSARDQGAGTEAFF	TGCAGTGCTAGAGACCAGGGGGCAGGGACTGAAGCTTTCTTT
TRBJ2-3	TRBV7-2	-	-	CASSLLGLLSTDTQYF	TGTGCCAGCAGCTTGCTGGGACTCCTAAGCACAGATACGCAGTATTTT